The 4 T cell receptor beta chains given below trace back to one sample, sequenced in a study of blood T cells in healthy people across ages. Together with a sample-barcoded 5' primer, a J-beta primer mix was included in a second PCR lasting roughly 6 to 12 cycles. TCRdb re-analysed the 5' RACE reads in MiXCR, keeping a single row per CDR3 protein. The table includes some 1.7 million distinct CDR3 sequences, approximately 28% detected once. The sample comprised blood. Source of these receptors: a woman in her twenties or thirties in good health.

The V call is TRBV29-1, the J call TRBJ2-1; possibly TRBD1 for D (6 bases). CDR3 length: 13 residues. Germline V CDR1 and CDR2: SQVTM, ANQGSEA. V lost 8 bases, J lost 1 base, and 12 bases lay in between. The CDR3 DNA reads as TGCAGCCACCAAGGACAGTCCTACAATGAGCAGTTCTTC. This encodes CSHQGQSYNEQFF.

This clonotype was picked up a small number of times. A read error may account for a junction end that differs from germline. The V call is TRBV9, the J call TRBJ2-1, with TRBD2 identical over 11 bases. The CDR3 contains 17 residues. Germline V gene lookup returns CDR1 SGDLS and CDR2 YYNGEE. The CDR3 sequence: CAGSPTRGLADSNEQFF. The CDR3 nucleotides read TGTGCCGGCAGCCCTACCAGGGGACTAGCGGACTCCAATGAGCAGTTCTTC.

The chain links TRBV5-5 to TRBJ2-1, with a tentative D call TRBD2 (5 bases). Trimming shortened V by 5 bases and J by 4 bases, and 10 bases separated the two germline ends. The germline gives CDR1 SGHKS, CDR2 YYEKEE (reference sequence). CDR3 size: 13 residues. The CDR3 coding sequence is TGTGCCAGCAGAAAAACTAGTTACAATGAGCAGTTCTTC. Encoded protein: CASRKTSYNEQFF.

There are a few counts of this clonotype. CDR3 in amino acids: CASSTDYLQSYEQYF. CDR3 nucleotides: TGTGCCAGCAGCACGGACTATCTACAGTCCTACGAGCAGTACTTC. The chain uses TRBV7-2 and TRBJ2-7, with D maybe TRBD2 (6 bases). Germline assignment: CDR1 SGHTA and CDR2 FQGNSA. Deletions cut 5 bases from V and 1 base from J, with 15 bases between. This CDR3 has 15 residues.